These T cell receptor beta chains were read from a single sample in a study of circulating CD8 cells and anti-PD-1 response in melanoma. TCRdb reprocessed the reads via MiXCR and lists one record per CDR3 protein. The repertoire holds just over 350 distinct CDR3 sequences, with 8.5% as singletons. Specimen: CD8+ T cells from PBMCs, collected at baseline or after one month of anti-PD-1 therapy (not recorded which). These receptors all stem from a human donor with melanoma. The CDR3 runs from the conserved cysteine through the conserved F or W. The order of the fields is CDR3 protein, CDR3 DNA, J gene, D gene, V gene, clone size. The D gene is left open where the match is weak. Only some rows state a clone size, as once, few, many or a class for expanded clones.

CASSDGTGGYEQYF TGTGCCAGCAGTGACGGGACAGGGGGCTACGAGCAGTACTTC TRBJ2-7 TRBD1 TRBV2 large
CSVSFGEDTIYF TGCAGCGTTTCTTTCGGGGAGGACACCATATATTTT TRBJ1-3 - TRBV29-1 -
CASSEAQLAYEQYF TGTGCCAGCAGTGAAGCGCAACTAGCCTACGAGCAGTACTTC TRBJ2-7 - TRBV6-1 large
CSVDGLAGANEQFF TGCAGCGTAGACGGACTAGCGGGTGCTAATGAGCAGTTCTTC TRBJ2-1 TRBD2 TRBV29-1 large
CASSLGQGAAGELFF TGTGCCAGCAGCCTGGGACAGGGGGCGGCCGGGGAGCTGTTTTTT TRBJ2-2 TRBD1 TRBV6-4 medium-sized
CASSLVGKPPYEQYF TGTGCCAGCAGCTTGGTGGGGAAACCACCCTACGAGCAGTACTTC TRBJ2-7 - TRBV5-4 hyperexpanded
CASSPGGAGELFF TGTGCCAGCAGTCCAGGGGGGGCCGGGGAGCTGTTTTTT TRBJ2-2 - TRBV25-1 large
CAWGYGLAGLSYEQYF TGTGCCTGGGGATATGGATTAGCGGGACTCTCCTACGAGCAGTACTTC TRBJ2-7 TRBD2 TRBV30 large
CSARDSGKATDSYEQHF TGCAGTGCTAGAGATAGCGGGAAAGCGACCGACTCCTACGAGCAGCACTTC TRBJ2-7 TRBD2 TRBV20-1 few
CAWRTARNQPQHF TGTGCCTGGAGGACAGCCCGGAATCAGCCCCAGCATTTT TRBJ1-5 - TRBV30 large
CASRELGPAGQETQYF TGTGCCAGCAGAGAGCTTGGGCCCGCAGGACAAGAGACCCAGTACTTC TRBJ2-5 - TRBV2 large
CSASSGGDGDTQYF TGCAGTGCTAGTTCAGGGGGCGATGGAGATACGCAGTATTTT TRBJ2-3 TRBD1 TRBV20-1 large
CTGTAYEQYF TGTACCGGGACGGCCTACGAGCAGTACTTC TRBJ2-7 - TRBV19 large
CASSPGQLQSGYGYTF TGTGCCAGTAGTCCTGGACAGCTTCAGTCCGGCTATGGCTACACCTTC TRBJ1-2 - TRBV19 large
CSVETGQESYEQYF TGCAGCGTTGAAACGGGACAGGAGTCCTACGAGCAGTACTTC TRBJ2-7 TRBD1 TRBV29-1 large
CSAITGTSGYNEQFF TGCAGTGCTATCACCGGGACTAGTGGCTACAATGAGCAGTTCTTC TRBJ2-1 TRBD2 TRBV20-1 hyperexpanded
CSVVGSEQYF TGCAGCGTTGTGGGATCCGAGCAGTACTTC TRBJ2-7 - TRBV29-1 medium-sized
CSASTGVYYGYTF TGCAGCGCCTCGACAGGGGTTTACTATGGCTACACCTTC TRBJ1-2 TRBD1 TRBV29-1 large
CASTPDGDMRFF TGCGCCAGCACTCCAGACGGGGACATGAGGTTCTTC TRBJ2-1 - TRBV10-2 -
CASSEDYEGGELFF TGCGCCAGCAGTGAAGACTACGAAGGCGGGGAGCTGTTTTTT TRBJ2-2 - TRBV10-1 large
CAGSLQEHSGNTIYF TGTGCCGGCAGCTTACAGGAACACTCTGGAAACACCATATATTTT TRBJ1-3 - TRBV13 -
CSVEGANEQFF TGCAGCGTTGAAGGGGCAAATGAGCAGTTCTTC TRBJ2-1 - TRBV29-1 medium-sized
CASSISGNSYNEQFF TGTGCCAGCAGTATTAGCGGAAACTCCTACAATGAGCAGTTCTTC TRBJ2-1 - TRBV6-2/TRBV6-3 medium-sized
CASSVTTNEKLFF TGTGCCAGCAGTGTAACAACTAATGAAAAACTGTTTTTT TRBJ1-4 - TRBV25-1 large
CASSEEGLGRNEQFF TGTGCCAGCAGTGAAGAGGGACTCGGGAGAAATGAGCAGTTCTTC TRBJ2-1 - TRBV2 medium-sized
CASSLLEGDNEQFF TGTGCCAGCAGCTTACTGGAGGGGGACAATGAGCAGTTCTTC TRBJ2-1 - TRBV7-2 medium-sized
CASSPGHNRLTDTQYF TGTGCCAGCAGTCCCGGACATAACCGTCTCACAGATACGCAGTATTTT TRBJ2-3 - TRBV28 large
CSASPESGRENEQYF TGCAGTGCTAGTCCCGAGAGCGGGAGAGAGAACGAGCAGTACTTC TRBJ2-7 TRBD2 TRBV20-1 large
CSGRVQANTGELFF TGCAGCGGGCGGGTACAGGCGAACACCGGGGAGCTGTTTTTT TRBJ2-2 - TRBV29-1 medium-sized